The sequence of this T cell receptor beta chain was determined in a study of blood T cell repertoires in COVID-19. TCRdb's copy holds only in-frame clones and misses some; the assay was immunoSEQ multiplex PCR. The profile shows hundreds of thousands of clones, nearly 90% of them singletons. The CDR3 sequence is 13 residues long. Germline CDR1 and CDR2: LGHDT and YNNKEL (reference sequence). Trimming took 4 bases from V and 4 from J, leaving 11 bases between them. The chain combines TRBV3-1 (or the pseudogene TRBV3-2) with TRBJ2-7; the D gene is possibly TRBD1 (6 bases). The receptor was derived from a woman in her 40s who had recovered from COVID-19. The sequenced sample consisted of peripheral blood. DNA for the CDR3: TGTGCCAGCAGCCTAATTGGACAGTACGAGCAGTACTTC. This sequence encodes CASSLIGQYEQYF.